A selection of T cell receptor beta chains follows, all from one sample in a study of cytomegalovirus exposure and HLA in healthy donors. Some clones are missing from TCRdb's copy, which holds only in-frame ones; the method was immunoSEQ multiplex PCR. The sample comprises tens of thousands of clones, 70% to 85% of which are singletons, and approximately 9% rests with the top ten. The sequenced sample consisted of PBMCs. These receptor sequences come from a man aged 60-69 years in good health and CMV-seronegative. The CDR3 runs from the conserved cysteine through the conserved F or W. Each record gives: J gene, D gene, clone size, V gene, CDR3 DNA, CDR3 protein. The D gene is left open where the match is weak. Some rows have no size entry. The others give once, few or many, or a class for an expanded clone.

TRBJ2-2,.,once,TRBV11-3,TGTGCCAGCAGCTTAGACGGACTTAGGGAAGGGAACACCGGGGAGCTGTTTTTT,CASSLDGLREGNTGELFF
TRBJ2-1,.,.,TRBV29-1,TGCAGCGTTGAAGATCAAAATTACAATGAGCAGTTCTTC,CSVEDQNYNEQFF
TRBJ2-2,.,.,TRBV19,TGTGCCAGTAGTAGAGGAAGCACCGGGGAGCTGTTTTTT,CASSRGSTGELFF
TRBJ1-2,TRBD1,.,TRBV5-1,TGCGCCAGCAGCTCGGGACAGCGGTATGGCTACACCTTC,CASSSGQRYGYTF
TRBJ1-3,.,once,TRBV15,TGTGCCACCACGGGAACTCCAAGCTCTGGAAACACCATATATTTT,CATTGTPSSGNTIYF
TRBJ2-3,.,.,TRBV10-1,TGCGCCAGCAGTGACAGTTCCTCCCATACGCAGTATTTT,CASSDSSSHTQYF
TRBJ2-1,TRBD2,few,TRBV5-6,TGTGCCAGCAGCGTGGGGACTAGTAGGGGGTTCTTC,CASSVGTSRGFF
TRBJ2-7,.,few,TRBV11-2,TGTGCCAGCAGCTTAGCCGTCAGGGAACGCGAGCAGTACTTC,CASSLAVREREQYF
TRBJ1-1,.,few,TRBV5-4,TGTGCCAGCAGCCCGGGGGGGGCCCGGAACACTGAAGCTTTCTTT,CASSPGGARNTEAFF
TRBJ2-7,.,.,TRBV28,TGTGCCAGCCGCCGGGGGTCCTACGAGCAGTACTTC,CASRRGSYEQYF
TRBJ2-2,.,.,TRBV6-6,TGTGCCAGCAGTAGGGACGGGGGAGACACCGGGGAGCTGTTTTTT,CASSRDGGDTGELFF
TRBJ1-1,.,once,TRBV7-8,TGTGCCAGCAGCGCGCGAAGCCTCGGCACTGAAGCTTTCTTT,CASSARSLGTEAFF
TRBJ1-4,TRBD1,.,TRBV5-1,TGCGCCAGCAGCTCGGCGGGGACAGCTAATGAAAAACTGTTTTTT,CASSSAGTANEKLFF
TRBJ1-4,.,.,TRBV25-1,TGTGCCAGCAGTGATAATAGGGCTAGCGGGAGGGCCTATGAAAAACTGTTTTTT,CASSDNRASGRAYEKLFF
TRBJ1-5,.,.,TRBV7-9,TGTGCCAGCAGCTTAACAGGGCTCAATCAGCCCCAGCATTTT,CASSLTGLNQPQHF
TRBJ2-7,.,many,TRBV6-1,TGTGCCAGCCACCTCGGGAAGCACGAGCAGTACTTC,CASHLGKHEQYF
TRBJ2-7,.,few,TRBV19,TGTGCCAGTAGGCAGGGCGACGAGCAGTACTTC,CASRQGDEQYF
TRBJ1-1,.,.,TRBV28,TGTGCCAGCAGTCCACGAGGTACGGGGACTGAAGCTTTCTTT,CASSPRGTGTEAFF
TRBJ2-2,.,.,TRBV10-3,TGTGCCATCAGGGCCAGGGCCGACGACGGGGAGCTGTTTTTT,CAIRARADDGELFF
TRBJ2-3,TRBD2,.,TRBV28,TGTGCCAGCAGGGCGGCGGGGGAGGCGGATACGCAGTATTTT,CASRAAGEADTQYF
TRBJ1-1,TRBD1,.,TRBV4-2,TGTGCCAGCAGCCCCAAGACAGGGGGCACTGGGAACACTGAAGCTTTCTTT,CASSPKTGGTGNTEAFF
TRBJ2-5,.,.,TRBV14,TGTGCCAGCAGCCAAAATCCTTCTAGCATATGGGAGACCCAGTACTTC,CASSQNPSSIWETQYF
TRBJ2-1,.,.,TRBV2,TGTGCCAGCACTGGCGGCCAGATTGAGCAGTTCTTC,CASTGGQIEQFF
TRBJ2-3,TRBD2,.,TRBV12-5,TGTGCTAGTGGTGGGGGACTAGCGGGGGGCACAGATACGCAGTATTTT,CASGGGLAGGTDTQYF
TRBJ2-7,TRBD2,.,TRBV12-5,TGTGCTAGTGGTCCCATCGGGGGGGGTTTAAGCTACGAGCAGTACTTC,CASGPIGGGLSYEQYF
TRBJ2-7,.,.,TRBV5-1,TGCGCCAGCAGCTTGTTTAGCGGGACAGACTACGAGCAGTACTTC,CASSLFSGTDYEQYF
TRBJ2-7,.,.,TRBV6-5,TGTGCCAGCAGTCTTCGGGCAGGGATCTACGAGCAGTACTTC,CASSLRAGIYEQYF
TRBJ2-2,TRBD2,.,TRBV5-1,TGCGCCAGCAGCCCCCACGGGACTAGCGAGTCCGGGGAGCTGTTTTTT,CASSPHGTSESGELFF
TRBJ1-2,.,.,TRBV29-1,TGCAGCGTTGGTGGAGGAGGTGGCTACACCTTC,CSVGGGGGYTF
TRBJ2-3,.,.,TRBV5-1,TGCGCCAGCAGCTTAGTCATCCAGGGATTAGATACGCAGTATTTT,CASSLVIQGLDTQYF
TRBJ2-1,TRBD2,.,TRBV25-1,TGTGCCAGCAGTGAATATGGCGGGGGGTCTCACTACAATGAGCAGTTCTTC,CASSEYGGGSHYNEQFF
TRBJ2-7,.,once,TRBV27,TGTGCCAGCAGTTTAAGAGGCCACGAGCAGTACTTC,CASSLRGHEQYF
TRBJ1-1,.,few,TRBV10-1,TGCGCCAGCAGGACAGGACTGCTTTTCTTT,CASRTGLLFF
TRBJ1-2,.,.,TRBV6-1,TGTGCCAGTTCGCCACAGGGAACCGGTGCAGGCTACACCTTC,CASSPQGTGAGYTF
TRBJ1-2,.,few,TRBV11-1,TGTGCCAGCAGCCCCTTCGGAGGAGGCGACTATGGCTACACCTTC,CASSPFGGGDYGYTF
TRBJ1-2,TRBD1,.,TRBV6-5,TGTGCCAGCAGTGCTTCAGGGGGCGGACAAGGCTACCCCTTC,CASSASGGGQGYPF
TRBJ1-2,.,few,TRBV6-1,TGTGCCAGCAGTGAGAGCCTAAACTATGGCTACACCTTC,CASSESLNYGYTF